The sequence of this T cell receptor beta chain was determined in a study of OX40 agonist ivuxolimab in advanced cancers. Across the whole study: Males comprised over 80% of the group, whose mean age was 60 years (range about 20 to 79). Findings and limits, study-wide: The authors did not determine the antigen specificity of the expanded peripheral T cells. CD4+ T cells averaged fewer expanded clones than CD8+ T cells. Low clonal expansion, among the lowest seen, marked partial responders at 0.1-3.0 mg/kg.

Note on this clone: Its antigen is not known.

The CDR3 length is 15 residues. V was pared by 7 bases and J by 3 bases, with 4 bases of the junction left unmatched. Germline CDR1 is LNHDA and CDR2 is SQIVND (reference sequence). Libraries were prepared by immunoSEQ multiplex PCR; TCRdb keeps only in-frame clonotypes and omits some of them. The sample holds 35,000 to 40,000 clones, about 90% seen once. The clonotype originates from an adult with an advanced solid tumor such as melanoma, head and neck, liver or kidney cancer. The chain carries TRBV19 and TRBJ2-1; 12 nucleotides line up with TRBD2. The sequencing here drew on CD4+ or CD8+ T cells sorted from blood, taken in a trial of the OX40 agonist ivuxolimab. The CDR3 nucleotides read TGTGCCAGTACCCCGGGACTAGCGGGCTACAATGAGCAGTTCTTC. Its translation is CASTPGLAGYNEQFF.